This T cell receptor beta chain derives from a study of neoadjuvant nivolumab and ipilimumab in lung cancer. Study-wide results and limits: Only a small number of samples underwent TCR sequencing. Only two of four nivolumab-treated tumors gained richness and clonality by surgery. Resected tumors had greater TCR richness and clonality than uninvolved lung.

About this clone itself: Its antigen remains unidentified.

The CDR3 totals 13 residues. Germline V gene lookup returns CDR1 SGHRS and CDR2 YFSETQ. Losses at the gene ends were 0 bases for V and 6 bases for J; bases not matched to a gene: 0. Here immunoSEQ multiplex PCR was the method, and the copy in TCRdb shows in-frame clones only, minus some. The table includes about 30,000 clones, about 70% detected once. Sequencing used tumor tissue, obtained after neoadjuvant nivolumab, alone or with ipilimumab, at or shortly before surgery. The genes are TRBV5-1 and TRBJ1-5, with TRBD1 identical over 7 bases. The clonotype comes from an adult with non-small cell lung cancer. The CDR3 region has the DNA TGCGCCAGCAGCTTGGGACAGGGTCAGCCCCAGCATTTT. Translating gives CASSLGQGQPQHF.